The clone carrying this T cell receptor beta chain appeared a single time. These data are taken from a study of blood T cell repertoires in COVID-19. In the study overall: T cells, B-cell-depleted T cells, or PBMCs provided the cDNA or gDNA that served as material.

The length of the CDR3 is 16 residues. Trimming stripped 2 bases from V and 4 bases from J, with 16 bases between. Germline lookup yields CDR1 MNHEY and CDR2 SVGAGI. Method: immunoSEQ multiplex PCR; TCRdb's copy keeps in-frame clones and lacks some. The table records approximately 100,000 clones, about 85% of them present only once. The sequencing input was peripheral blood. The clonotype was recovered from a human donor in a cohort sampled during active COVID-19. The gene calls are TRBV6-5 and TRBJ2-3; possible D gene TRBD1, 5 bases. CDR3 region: CASSYANQGGPDTQYF. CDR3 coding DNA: TGTGCCAGCAGTTACGCAAACCAGGGTGGCCCAGATACGCAGTATTTT.